These 2 T cell receptor beta chains came from one sample sequenced in a study of Graves' ophthalmopathy and Graves' hyperthyroidism. RNA transcripts yielded amplified TCR beta CDR3 regions. The library came from an HTBI-primed first-round RT-PCR and a second-round multiplex PCR. TCRdb passed the multiplex PCR reads through MiXCR, listing each CDR3 protein once. This table holds 300,000 to 450,000 distinct CDR3 sequences, 15% to 20% found once. Sequenced sample: peripheral blood. These receptors all stem from an adult woman with stable Graves' hyperthyroidism.

V gene TRBV12-3 or TRBV12-4 combines with J gene TRBJ1-6; D might be TRBD1 (6 bases). The ends were cut back, 5 bases at V and 10 bases at J, with 18 bases in the middle. The length of the CDR3 is 15 residues. The CDR3 is CASSTLGGAVSPLHF. CDR3 nucleotide sequence: TGTGCCAGCAGTACCCTGGGGGGCGCGGTCTCACCCCTCCACTTT.

This clonotype was seen at least ten times. The V and J genes are TRBV7-9 and TRBJ2-5, with 9 positions matching TRBD1. The CDR3 extends over 14 amino acids. With V trimmed by 3 bases and J by 6 bases, 5 bases remained unmatched. Germline V gene lookup returns CDR1 SEHNR and CDR2 FQNEAQ (reference sequence). The chain's CDR3 is CASSLGTGMKTQYF. The DNA for the CDR3 is TGTGCCAGCAGCTTGGGGACAGGGATGAAGACCCAGTACTTC.